This record concerns one TCR beta chain sequence. Antigen unknown. The data stem from a study of T cell responses to AZD1222 COVID-19 vaccine. Whole-study findings and limits: A mostly white British donor set with more females was recruited, and clonal diversity was possibly underestimated. Spike-wide vaccine-associated CD4 TCRs dominated at 160-218 and 743-854.

The data were produced by immunoSEQ multiplex PCR, yet TCRdb's version contains in-frame clones alone and is incomplete. The sample consists of more than 140,000 clones, 88% of them appearing once. V lost 0 bases to trimming and J lost 8 bases, with 8 bases between them. The CDR3 contains 12 residues. Germline V gives CDR1 SGDLS, CDR2 YYNGEE. Sequenced material: peripheral blood, taken on day 0 of MenACWY control vaccination. The chain combines TRBV9 with TRBJ1-2; D remains ambiguous. This clonotype originated in an adult in good health. CDR3: CASSVGGGGYTF. The CDR3 DNA reads TGTGCCAGCAGCGTAGGCGGAGGCGGCTACACCTTC.